These T cell receptor gamma chains were read from a single sample in a study of gammadelta T cells in human blood. TCRdb used CATT to re-call clones from the RT-PCR reads. Of approximately 200 gamma-chain clones listed, under 2% are singletons. Sequenced material: non-Vgamma9Vdelta2 gamma-delta T cells from adult blood. The origin of the receptors is a human donor. Both conserved end residues are part of each CDR3. Each size is once, few or many counts, or a class when the clone is expanded.

hyperexpanded	TRGV3	TRGJ1/TRGJ2	TGTGCCACCTGGGACAGGCATTATAAGAAACTCTTT	CATWDRHYKKLF
large	TRGV8	TRGJP2	TGTGCCACCTGGGATGGTGATTGGATCAAGACGTTT	CATWDGDWIKTF
hyperexpanded	TRGV5	TRGJ1/TRGJ2	TGTGCCACCTGGGACAGGAGGAAGAAACTCTTT	CATWDRRKKLF
hyperexpanded	TRGV4	TRGJ1/TRGJ2	TGTGCCACCTGGGGGTATTATAAGAAACTCTTT	CATWGYYKKLF
large	TRGV9	TRGJ1/TRGJ2	TGTGCCTTGTGGGCCAAAGGCGGTTATAAGAAACTCTTT	CALWAKGGYKKLF
hyperexpanded	TRGV9	TRGJP1	TGTGCCTTGTGGGACCCTTGGTTCAAGATATTT	CALWDPWFKIF
large	TRGV8	TRGJP1	TGTGCCACCTGGGATAGAACCACTGGTTGGTTCAAGATATTT	CATWDRTTGWFKIF
large	TRGV4	TRGJ1/TRGJ2	TGTGCCACCTGGGATGGGCTCGGTTATAAGAAACTCTTT	CATWDGLGYKKLF
hyperexpanded	TRGV5	TRGJ1/TRGJ2	TGTGCCACCTGGGACAGGCCTTATAAGAAACTCTTT	CATWDRPYKKLF
hyperexpanded	TRGV9	TRGJP	TGTGCCTTGTGGGAGGTGCACTCAGTTAGGGGCAAAAAAATCAAGGTATTT	CALWEVHSVRGKKIKVF
large	TRGV10	TRGJP1	TGTGCTGCGTGGGAAACTGGTTGGTTCAAGATATTT	CAAWETGWFKIF
large	TRGV4	TRGJ1/TRGJ2	TGTGCCACCTGGTTTTATTATAAGAAACTCTTT	CATWFYYKKLF
large	TRGV10	TRGJP1	TGTGCTGCGTCCGTAACCACTGGTTGGTTCAAGATATTT	CAASVTTGWFKIF
few	TRGV9	TRGJP	TGTGCCTTGTGGGAGGTGGCAGAGTTGGGCAAAAAAATCAAGGTATTT	CALWEVAELGKKIKVF
medium-sized	TRGV2	TRGJ1/TRGJ2	TGTGCCACCTGGGGGGGGGGTAAGAAACTCTTT	CATWGGGKKLF
large	TRGV3	TRGJ1/TRGJ2	TGTGCCACCTGGGACAGGCCCCAGGTCGGTAAGAAACTCTTT	CATWDRPQVGKKLF
hyperexpanded	TRGV2	TRGJ1/TRGJ2	TGTGCCACCTGGGACGGGCCCGGGAAACTCTTT	CATWDGPGKLF
hyperexpanded	TRGV3	TRGJ1/TRGJ2	TGTGCCACCTGGGACAGAAGTGAGAAACTCTTT	CATWDRSEKLF
medium-sized	TRGV8	TRGJP1	TGTGCCACCTGGGATAAGGACCATTTCACTGGTTGGTTCAAGATATTT	CATWDKDHFTGWFKIF
large	TRGV8	TRGJ1/TRGJ2	TGTGCCACCTGGGATAGTAGGATTTATTATAAGAAACTCTTT	CATWDSRIYYKKLF
large	TRGV2	TRGJ1/TRGJ2	TGTGCCACCTGGGACGTGCCTAATTATTATAAGAAACTCTTT	CATWDVPNYYKKLF
large	TRGV5P	TRGJ1/TRGJ2	TGTGCCACCTGGGGCCCCCAGCGGGATTATTATAAGAAACTCTTT	CATWGPQRDYYKKLF